Listed here are 23 T cell receptor beta chains from one sample, sequenced in a study of cytomegalovirus exposure and HLA in healthy donors (TCRdb year 2017). The library was made by the immunoSEQ multiplex PCR assay. For the multiplex PCR, a mixture combining 60 forward primers for TCR Vbeta segments and 13 reverse primers for TCR Jbeta segments was used. TCRdb took this table from immuneACCESS and kept in-frame rearrangements with V and J called. Such tables lack part of the clones; where checked against another copy, unresolved V genes explain under half of the gap, and the rest is unexplained. For this sample the table gives some 75,000 clones, of which about 79% were detected only once. The ten largest clones add up to approximately 6% of the sample. The specimen sequenced was PBMCs. The receptor source for this set is a young man in good health and CMV-seropositive.

The V call is TRBV29-1, the J call TRBJ2-3; TRBD2 agrees at 7 bases. The CDR3 contains 14 residues. Per the germline V gene, CDR1 is SQVTM and CDR2 is ANQGSEA. V lost 3 bases and J lost 5; bases outside the gene matches: 8. The CDR3 spells CSVDRREYQDTQYF. The CDR3 bases are TGCAGCGTTGATCGGCGGGAGTATCAAGATACGCAGTATTTT.

V is TRBV4-1 and J is TRBJ1-1, with a tentative D call TRBD1 (6 bases). V was shortened by 4 bases and J by 3 bases, with 21 bases between the two germline ends. CDR3 length: 17 amino acids. Germline V gene sequence: CDR1 MGHRA, CDR2 YSYEKL. The CDR3 here is CASSRFGIRGRDTEAFF. The CDR3 DNA is TGCGCCAGCAGCCGGTTCGGGATCAGGGGTAGGGACACTGAAGCTTTCTTT.

V and J are TRBV5-8 and TRBJ1-2; maybe TRBD1 (6 bases). Per the germline V gene, CDR1 is SGHTS and CDR2 is YDEGEE. This CDR3 is 14 amino acids long. V dropped 6 bases and J dropped 4 bases, with 16 bases sitting between them. In DNA form, the CDR3 reads TGTGCCAGCAAAAATGCAGGGGAATCCTATGGCTACACCTTC. This codes for CASKNAGESYGYTF.

The chain has TRBV7-2 and TRBJ2-6, with D unresolved. The CDR3 covers 15 residues. V lost 5 bases to trimming and J lost 0 bases, with 8 bases between them. Germline V CDR1 and CDR2: SGHTA, FQGNSA. The CDR3 spells CASSRPRSGANVLTF. DNA of the CDR3: TGTGCCAGCAGCCGTCCCCGCTCTGGGGCCAACGTCCTGACTTTC. Full variable domain (missing parts from reference TRBV7-2 and TRBJ2-6): GAGVSQSPSNKVTEKGKDVELRCDPISGHTALYWYRQSLGQGLEFLIYFQGNSAPDKSGLPSDRFSAERTGGSVSTLTIQRTQQEDSAVYLCASSRPRSGANVLTFGAGSRLTVL.

The chain combines TRBV5-1 with TRBJ2-7, with TRBD2 matching 8 bases. Germline loops: CDR1 SGHRS, CDR2 YFSETQ. The V gene end was trimmed by 4 bases and the J gene end by 3 bases; junction bases not matched to a gene: 3. This CDR3 region has 13 residues. This chain's CDR3 is CASSIGTSYEQYF. The CDR3 nucleotides read TGCGCCAGCAGCATAGGGACTAGCTACGAGCAGTACTTC.

The chain couples TRBV18 to TRBJ2-7; possibly TRBD1 for D (6 bases). The CDR3 has 13 residues. V was shortened by 8 bases and J by 0 bases, with 11 bases between the two germline ends. Looked up from germline, CDR1 is KGHSH and CDR2 is LQKENI. The CDR3 here is CASQKDSSYEQYF. The CDR3 DNA reads as TGTGCCAGCCAGAAGGACAGCTCCTACGAGCAGTACTTC.

The chain combines TRBV2 with TRBJ1-4, with 7 bases lining up with TRBD1. With V trimmed by 6 bases and J by 7 bases, 8 bases remained unmatched. Germline values: CDR1 SNHLY, CDR2 FYNNEI. The CDR3 is 14 residues long. The CDR3 loop is CASRDRVGSEKLFF. The CDR3 DNA sequence: TGTGCCAGCAGAGACAGGGTGGGGAGTGAAAAACTGTTTTTT.

V and J are TRBV29-1 and TRBJ1-1; no clear D gene. The CDR3 has 11 residues. V gave up 8 bases and J gave up 3 bases, with 10 bases separating them. CDR1 is SQVTM, CDR2 ANQGSEA, per germline. DNA of the CDR3: TGCAGCTCAAAGCTGGACACTGAAGCTTTCTTT. This sequence encodes CSSKLDTEAFF. Full variable domain (rest looked up from reference TRBV29-1 and TRBJ1-1): SAVISQKPSRDICQRGTSLTIQCQVDSQVTMMFWYRQQPGQSLTLIATANQGSEATYESGFVIDKFPISRPNLTFSTLTVSNMSPEDSSIYLCSSKLDTEAFFGQGTRLTVV.

This chain connects TRBV10-3 to TRBJ1-2; 7 nucleotides line up with TRBD1. V shed 8 bases and J 5 bases; nucleotides not matched to a gene: 11. Germline CDR1 reads ENHRY; CDR2 reads SYGVKD. The CDR3 loop spans 14 amino acids. The CDR3 DNA follows: TGTGCCATCTCAAGTGGTCAGGGGGAGTATGGCTACACCTTC. Translating gives CAISSGQGEYGYTF.

The rearrangement uses TRBV6-5 and TRBJ2-6; no firm D call. Germline CDR1 reads MNHEY; CDR2 reads SVGAGI. The V end lost 4 bases, the J end lost 0 bases, and 10 bases lay between the germline ends. The CDR3 contains 16 residues. The CDR3 nucleotides read TGTGCCAGCAGTTTTACTTGGTCCTCTGGGGCCAACGTCCTGACTTTC. It yields the protein CASSFTWSSGANVLTF.

The chain recombines TRBV29-1 with TRBJ2-5; weak D call: TRBD1 (7 bases). Per the germline V gene, CDR1 is SQVTM and CDR2 is ANQGSEA. This CDR3 is 13 amino acids long. V lost 7 bases, J lost 5 bases, and 17 bases lay in between. This CDR3 reads CSARVRGAETQYF. The CDR3 DNA sequence: TGCAGCGCCCGAGTCAGGGGGGCCGAGACCCAGTACTTC.

The chain has TRBV28 and TRBJ1-5; no clear D. Germline V gene sequence: CDR1 MDHEN, CDR2 SYDVKM. There are 14 residues in the CDR3. V lost 0 bases to trimming and J lost 7 bases, with 10 bases between them. The CDR3 protein is CASSLWSGYQPQHF. The CDR3 coding sequence is TGTGCCAGCAGTTTATGGTCCGGGTACCAGCCCCAGCATTTT.

This clone appeared once. The CDR3 DNA follows: TGTGCCAGGAGCCCGGAGACGGCCTATAGCAATCAGCCCCAGCATTTT. This translates into CARSPETAYSNQPQHF. The gene calls are TRBV21-1 and TRBJ1-5. TRBV21-1 is reported as a pseudogene. The CDR3 covers 16 residues.

The chain is built from TRBV15 and TRBJ1-2, with 9 bases lining up with TRBD1. CDR1 and CDR2 from the germline V gene are LNHNV and YYDKDF (reference sequence). This CDR3 is built from 14 residues. J gave up 8 bases and V 6 bases, and 10 bases lay outside the gene matches. CDR3 amino acids: CATREGQGYVGYTF. For the CDR3, the DNA is TGTGCCACCAGGGAGGGACAGGGCTATGTAGGCTACACCTTC.

V usage is TRBV5-6 and J usage is TRBJ2-7; 11 positions match TRBD1. The CDR3 has 14 amino acids. J gave up 5 bases and V 4 bases, and 5 bases lay outside the gene matches. CDR1 is SGHDT and CDR2 is YYEEEE in the germline V gene. The DNA of the CDR3 is TGTGCCAGCAGCGCCGGGACAGGGGGAAACGAGCAGTACTTC. This gives the protein CASSAGTGGNEQYF.

This chain joins TRBV7-6 and TRBJ2-3, with TRBD2 matching over 14 bases. Germline V gene data show CDR1 as SGHVS and CDR2 as FNYEAQ. The CDR3 length is 15 residues. V lost 5 bases and J lost 5; bases outside the gene matches: 3. The CDR3 protein is CASSLGLAGEDTQYF. CDR3 sequence (DNA): TGTGCCAGCAGCCTGGGACTAGCGGGAGAAGATACGCAGTATTTT.

The V gene is TRBV27, the J gene TRBJ1-1; the D gene is possibly TRBD1 (5 bases). CDR1 MNHEY and CDR2 SMNVEV come from the germline V gene (reference sequence). This CDR3 has 13 residues. V was shortened by 4 bases and J by 0 bases, with 6 bases between the two germline ends. CDR3 sequence reads: CASSWGMNTEAFF. In nucleotides, the CDR3 is TGTGCCAGCAGTTGGGGCATGAACACTGAAGCTTTCTTT.

V gene TRBV27 combines with J gene TRBJ1-1; the D gene is possibly TRBD1 (5 bases). CDR1 MNHEY and CDR2 SMNVEV come from the germline V gene (reference sequence). V lost 0 bases, J lost 3 bases, and 5 bases lay in between. The CDR3 length is 13 residues. CDR3 loop: CASSLSGDTEAFF. The CDR3 region has the DNA TGTGCCAGCAGTTTATCAGGGGACACTGAAGCTTTCTTT.

V is TRBV29-1 and J is TRBJ2-7, with TRBD2 matching over 12 bases. The V segment lost 8 bases and the J segment 2 bases; nucleotides outside the gene matches: 4. CDR1 is SQVTM, CDR2 ANQGSEA, per germline. The CDR3 is made up of 13 amino acids. CDR3 loop: CSTRTSGTYEQYF. The CDR3 coding sequence is TGCAGCACCCGGACTAGCGGGACCTACGAGCAGTACTTC.

CDR3 DNA: TGTGCCAGCAGTGATGCCCTAACCATATATTTT. This translates into CASSDALTIYF. The chain recombines TRBV6-5 with TRBJ1-3; D uncertain. This CDR3 region has 11 residues. Germline V gives CDR1 MNHEY, CDR2 SVGAGI. Trimming took 5 bases from V and 10 from J, leaving 9 bases between them.

The genes are TRBV4-2 and TRBJ2-1, with 9 bases fitting TRBD2. After removal of 1 base from V and 5 bases from J, the junction contained 12 bases not matched to a gene. Germline CDR1 is LGHNA and CDR2 is YNFKEQ. This CDR3 has 18 residues. DNA of the CDR3: TGTGCCAGCAGCCAAGGGGAAAGGCTAGCGGGAAGGAACAATGAGCAGTTCTTC. The encoded protein is CASSQGERLAGRNNEQFF.

This clone was detected only a few times. This chain links TRBV2 with TRBJ2-3, with 8 bases that match TRBD1. The CDR3 consists of 17 residues. Germline loops: CDR1 SNHLY, CDR2 FYNNEI. V gave up 4 bases and J gave up 2 bases; unmatched junction bases: 11. This chain's CDR3 is CASSGSPGQADTDTQYF. The CDR3 DNA follows: TGTGCCAGCAGTGGATCTCCGGGACAGGCAGACACAGATACGCAGTATTTT.

The CDR3 DNA is TGCAGCGTTGCAGCCGAAGCGGGAGTTAGTCCTTTAACCCAGTACTTC. It yields the protein CSVAAEAGVSPLTQYF. The chain uses TRBV29-1 and TRBJ2-5; 8 bases are a match to TRBD2. The CDR3 extends over 16 amino acids. J gave up 8 bases and V 4 bases, and 18 bases lay outside the gene matches. CDR1 and CDR2 (germline): SQVTM, ANQGSEA.